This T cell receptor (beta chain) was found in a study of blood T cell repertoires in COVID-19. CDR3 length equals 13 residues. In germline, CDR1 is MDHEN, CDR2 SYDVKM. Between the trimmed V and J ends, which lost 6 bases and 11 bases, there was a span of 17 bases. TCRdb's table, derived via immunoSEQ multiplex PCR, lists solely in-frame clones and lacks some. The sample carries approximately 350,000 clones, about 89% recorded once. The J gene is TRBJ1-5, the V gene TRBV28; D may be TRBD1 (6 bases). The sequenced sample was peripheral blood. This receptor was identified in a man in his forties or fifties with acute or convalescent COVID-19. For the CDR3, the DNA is TGTGCCAGCAGGTCGGGAGGGGGGATGGCCCAGCATTTT. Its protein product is CASRSGGGMAQHF. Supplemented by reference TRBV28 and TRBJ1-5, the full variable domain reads DVKVTQSSRYLVKRTGEKVFLECVQDMDHENMFWYRQDPGLGLRLIYFSYDVKMKEKGDIPEGYSVSREKKERFSLILESASTNQTSMYLCASRSGGGMAQHFGDGTRLSIL.